This T cell receptor (beta chain) was obtained from a study of blood T cell repertoires in COVID-19. Profiling relied on immunoSEQ multiplex PCR, and the TCRdb table lists in-frame clones only, not all of them. The sample has about 200,000 clones; about 83% are singletons. V lost 2 bases and J 3 bases, leaving 7 bases between the germline ends. The length of the CDR3 is 13 residues. Looked up from germline, CDR1 is SEHNR and CDR2 is FQNEAQ (reference sequence). This TCR was recovered from a man aged 40-49 years with acute COVID-19. The material sequenced was PBMCs or T cells enriched from blood (not recorded which). This chain joins TRBV7-9 and TRBJ1-1; no reliable D call. The CDR3 reads CASSLISDTEAFF. Written as DNA, the CDR3 is TGTGCCAGCAGCTTAATATCGGACACTGAAGCTTTCTTT.